One and the same sample provided the 17 T cell receptor beta chains below, sequenced in a study of cytomegalovirus exposure and HLA in healthy donors. A multiplex PCR was run with 60 Vbeta primers and 13 Jbeta primers. TCRdb keeps only in-frame clones here, not all; method: immunoSEQ multiplex PCR. Among approximately 150,000 clones listed, 75% to 90% were seen once. Sequenced material: PBMCs. The receptors derive from a woman aged 25 to 39 in good health and CMV-seronegative.

The chain recombines TRBV7-3 with TRBJ2-3; 10 nucleotides line up with TRBD2. Per germline, CDR1 SGHTA and CDR2 FQGTGA. CDR3 size: 17 residues. Losses at the gene ends were 1 base for V and 6 bases for J; bases not matched to a gene: 10. The CDR3 DNA follows: TGTGCCAGCAGCTTAATTGGGCTAGCGGGAGTCTGGGATACGCAGTATTTT. Translating gives CASSLIGLAGVWDTQYF.

V is TRBV11-1 and J is TRBJ1-2; D might be TRBD1 (6 bases). Germline loops: CDR1 SGHAT, CDR2 FQDESV (reference sequence). V shed 5 bases and J shed 4 bases, with 11 bases lying between them. The CDR3 extends over 13 amino acids. The CDR3 spells CASSPGQLYGYTF. DNA for the CDR3: TGTGCCAGCAGCCCAGGACAGCTCTATGGCTACACCTTC.

This clone was counted a few times. CDR3 nucleotides: TGTGCCAGCAGCTTGGGGGGAGGTGAGACTGAAGCTTTCTTT. Its protein product is CASSLGGGETEAFF. The rearrangement uses TRBV7-6 and TRBJ1-1; TRBD1 is a possible D gene (5 bases). Trimming cost V 3 bases and J 5 bases, with 13 bases left between them. Germline-derived CDR1 and CDR2 are SGHVS and FNYEAQ. The CDR3 consists of 14 residues.

This clone has a handful of counts. The J gene is TRBJ2-2, the V gene TRBV7-3, with D possibly being TRBD2 (6 bases). This CDR3 has 12 residues. Between the trimmed V and J ends, which lost 5 bases and 7 bases, there was a span of 8 bases. Germline lookup yields CDR1 SGHTA and CDR2 FQGTGA. The CDR3 DNA reads TGTGCCAGCAGCCCCGGGAGCGGGGAGCTGTTTTTT. Protein product: CASSPGSGELFF.

The chain recombines TRBV6-6 with TRBJ1-6; 7 bases match TRBD1. CDR1 and CDR2 from the germline V gene are MNHNY and SVGAGI (reference sequence). Trimming cost V 0 bases and J 8 bases; bases outside gene matches: 4. This CDR3 has 15 residues. For the CDR3, the DNA is TGTGCCAGCAGTTACTCGCCCAGGGGGGATTCACCCCTCCACTTT. Protein: CASSYSPRGDSPLHF.

The rearrangement links TRBV5-1 to TRBJ2-5; a weak D match, TRBD1 (6 bases). The CDR3 has 13 residues. The V gene's germline CDR1 is SGHRS and CDR2 YFSETQ. The V end was cut by 4 bases, the J end by 2 bases, with 9 bases between. Written as DNA, the CDR3 is TGCGCCAGCAGCCCAGGACAGCAAGAGACCCAGTACTTC. Its protein is CASSPGQQETQYF. The complete variable domain, with remaining parts taken from reference TRBV5-1 and TRBJ2-5, reads KAGVTQTPRYLIKTRGQQVTLSCSPISGHRSVSWYQQTPGQGLQFLFEYFSETQRNKGNFPGRFSGRQFSNSRSEMNVSTLELGDSALYLCASSPGQQETQYFGPGTRLLVL.

V and J are TRBV7-2 and TRBJ2-1; 11 nucleotides line up with TRBD2. Germline-derived CDR1 and CDR2 are SGHTA and FQGNSA. CDR3 length equals 16 residues. V shed 1 base, J shed 8 bases, and the junction held 7 bases outside the gene matches. The CDR3 loop is CASSLGISGGAYEQFF. The DNA for the CDR3 is TGTGCCAGCAGCTTAGGGATTAGCGGGGGGGCCTATGAGCAGTTCTTC.

The rearrangement links TRBV11-2 to TRBJ1-5; the match to TRBD1 covers 8 bases. Germline V lookup: CDR1 SGHAT, CDR2 FQNNGV. With 5 bases clipped from V and 7 bases from J, the junction kept 7 bases outside the gene matches. CDR3 length equals 14 residues. In DNA, the CDR3 is TGTGCCAGCAGCCTATCAGGGGGCCGGCAGCCCCAGCATTTT. It translates to CASSLSGGRQPQHF.

J is TRBJ1-5 and V is TRBV7-8; no firm D call. Trimming stripped 2 bases from V and 1 base from J, with 9 bases between. CDR1 and CDR2 from the germline V gene are SGHVS and FQNEAQ. This CDR3 is built from 15 residues. The CDR3 DNA is TGTGCCAGCAGCTTATCGGGTATGAGCAATCAGCCCCAGCATTTT. This gives the protein CASSLSGMSNQPQHF.

The table lists this clone with a count of one. V and J are TRBV7-9 and TRBJ1-4; 7 nucleotides align to TRBD1. The CDR3 is 17 amino acids. V was clipped by 0 bases and J by 0 bases; unmatched bases: 4. The germline CDR1 and CDR2 sequences are SEHNR and FQNEAQ (reference sequence). The CDR3 DNA follows: TGTGCCAGCAGCTTAGCAGGAGGGGGCACAACTAATGAAAAACTGTTTTTT. It is translated as CASSLAGGGTTNEKLFF.

A few counts support this clone. This chain joins TRBV5-1 and TRBJ2-3, with 7 bases fitting TRBD2. Germline V gene lookup returns CDR1 SGHRS and CDR2 YFSETQ. The CDR3 covers 14 residues. The ends lost 4 bases at V and 3 bases at J; junction bases unmatched: 5. CDR3: CASSGTGGTDTQYF. In nucleotides, the CDR3 is TGCGCCAGCAGCGGTACGGGGGGTACAGATACGCAGTATTTT. The full variable domain, its missing parts supplied by reference TRBV5-1 and TRBJ2-3, is KAGVTQTPRYLIKTRGQQVTLSCSPISGHRSVSWYQQTPGQGLQFLFEYFSETQRNKGNFPGRFSGRQFSNSRSEMNVSTLELGDSALYLCASSGTGGTDTQYFGPGTRLTVL.

The genes are TRBV5-6 and TRBJ1-3, with 8 bases matching TRBD1. The germline gives CDR1 SGHDT, CDR2 YYEEEE. This CDR3 is built from 15 residues. Germline trimming cut 4 bases from V and 0 bases from J; bases unmatched to any gene: 3. CDR3 amino acids: CASSPGQDSGNTIYF. The CDR3 nucleotides read TGTGCCAGCAGCCCGGGACAGGACTCTGGAAACACCATATATTTT.

CDR3 in amino acids: CASSWTSEDGYTF. The CDR3 nucleotides are TGTGCCAGCAGTTGGACGTCGGAGGATGGCTACACCTTC. This rearrangement joins TRBV28 to TRBJ1-2, with D hard to call. V lost 4 bases, J lost 6 bases, and 12 bases lay in between. This CDR3 is built from 13 residues. CDR1 is MDHEN and CDR2 is SYDVKM in the germline V gene.

The genes are TRBV28 and TRBJ1-1, with 8 bases lining up with TRBD1. V trimming: 5 bases; J trimming: 1 base; junction bases outside the gene matches: 3. The germline CDR1 and CDR2 sequences are MDHEN and SYDVKM. CDR3 length equals 14 residues. CDR3: CASSGQGSNTEAFF. The CDR3, as DNA: TGTGCCAGCAGTGGACAGGGATCGAACACTGAAGCTTTCTTT.

This clone was observed a handful of times. The V gene is TRBV6-5, the J gene TRBJ1-2, with D perhaps matching TRBD1 (5 bases). V lost 6 bases to trimming and J lost 6 bases, with 14 bases between them. The V gene's germline CDR1 is MNHEY and CDR2 SVGAGI. The CDR3 is 13 residues long. CDR3 sequence (DNA): TGTGCCAGCAGAACTCAGGGAATTGATGGCTACACCTTC. Its protein product is CASRTQGIDGYTF.

V gene TRBV6-6 combines with J gene TRBJ1-3, with a tentative D call TRBD1 (5 bases). This CDR3 contains 15 residues. The V and J ends lost 6 bases and 0 bases respectively, with 12 bases between them. Germline CDR1 MNHNY, CDR2 SVGAGI (reference sequence). This chain's CDR3 is CASSPRGSSGNTIYF. CDR3 sequence (DNA): TGTGCCAGCAGCCCCCGGGGGTCCTCTGGAAACACCATATATTTT.

V and J are TRBV10-3 and TRBJ2-3, with D hard to call. Trimming removed 5 bases at V and 4 bases at J, with 7 bases between. The CDR3 contains 12 residues. The V gene's germline CDR1 is ENHRY and CDR2 SYGVKD. CDR3 DNA: TGTGCCATCAGTTCGTCCGCAGATACGCAGTATTTT. Translating gives CAISSSADTQYF.